These 27 T cell receptor beta chains came from one sample sequenced in a study of blood T cells in healthy people across ages. Combining a sample-barcoded 5' primer with a J-beta primer mix, a second PCR ran for about 7 to 11 cycles. TCRdb re-analysed the 5' RACE reads in MiXCR, keeping a single row per CDR3 protein. The sample includes 1 million to 1.2 million distinct CDR3 sequences, roughly two fifths seen only once; the top ten take less than 15%. The specimen was blood. These receptors were collected from a man younger than 30 in good health.

The genes are TRBV20-1 and TRBJ1-2; D unresolved. V lost 4 bases to trimming and J lost 4 bases, with 13 bases between them. CDR1 is DFQATT, CDR2 SNEGSKA, per germline (reference sequence). CDR3 length: 13 amino acids. The DNA of the CDR3 is TGCAGTGCTACCCGTCCCGGGCCCTATGGCTACACCTTC. Amino acids: CSATRPGPYGYTF.

In its sample, this clonotype was seen a few times. The genes are TRBV7-2 and TRBJ2-3; 8 nucleotides agree with TRBD1. The CDR3 runs 16 residues. The germline V gene has CDR1 SGHTA and CDR2 FQGNSA. J gave up 1 base and V 1 base, and 4 bases lay outside the gene matches. The CDR3 nucleotides are TGTGCCAGCAGCTTAGTACAGGGGGGAGGCACAGATACGCAGTATTTT. Residues: CASSLVQGGGTDTQYF.

This clonotype was found a few times. The CDR3 loop is CSASPIASTDTQYF. DNA of the CDR3: TGCAGTGCTAGTCCGATAGCAAGCACAGATACGCAGTATTTT. This chain joins TRBV20-1 and TRBJ2-3; D is undetermined. CDR3 length equals 14 residues. Germline V lookup: CDR1 DFQATT, CDR2 SNEGSKA (reference sequence). The V gene lost 3 bases and the J gene lost 0 bases, with 10 bases spanning the gap.

To note about this clonotype: A single base separates this from a much larger clone, so it may be a read error. The chain uses TRBV12-3 or TRBV12-4 and TRBJ2-7, with a possible D match to TRBD2 (6 bases). V lost 6 bases, J lost 4 bases, and 16 bases lay in between. This CDR3 contains 14 residues. The CDR3 is CASRSIVRGYEQYF. The DNA for the CDR3 is TGTGCCAGCAGGTCCATTGTGCGGGGATACGAGCAGTACTTC.

The chain joins TRBV12-3 or TRBV12-4 to TRBJ2-1; TRBD2 aligns across 11 bases. This CDR3 spans 11 amino acids. For the CDR3, the DNA is TGTGTTAGCGGGGGGGTGAAGGAGCAGTTCTTC. Amino acids: CVSGGVKEQFF.

The CDR3 loop reads CASSFGTGGAEAFF. CDR3 DNA sequence: TGTGCCAGCAGTTTCGGGACAGGGGGCGCTGAAGCTTTCTTT. This rearrangement joins TRBV27 to TRBJ1-1; 12 nucleotides align to TRBD1. Germline V lookup: CDR1 MNHEY, CDR2 SMNVEV (reference sequence). After removal of 3 bases from V and 6 bases from J, the junction contained 2 bases not matched to a gene. This CDR3 has 14 amino acids.

The chain joins TRBV9 to TRBJ2-1; D is unresolved. CDR3 length: 13 amino acids. The ends were cut back, 2 bases at V and 8 bases at J, with 11 bases in the middle. Germline V gives CDR1 SGDLS, CDR2 YYNGEE. The CDR3 is CASSVGALYEQFF. DNA for the CDR3: TGTGCCAGCAGCGTCGGCGCGCTCTATGAGCAGTTCTTC.

The gene calls are TRBV4-1 and TRBJ1-4, with D possibly TRBD1 on 6 matching bases. V lost 3 bases, J lost 6 bases, and 23 bases lay in between. This CDR3 is 18 amino acids long. Per the germline V gene, CDR1 is MGHRA and CDR2 is YSYEKL. The CDR3 DNA is TGCGCCAGCAGCCAGTCCTTTGGGATAGTGGACAGTCATGAAAAACTGTTTTTT. This gives the protein CASSQSFGIVDSHEKLFF.

V is TRBV5-1 and J is TRBJ2-1; 9 bases are a match to TRBD1. There are 15 residues in the CDR3. V lost 4 bases, J lost 9 bases, and 11 bases stayed unmatched. Germline V gene data show CDR1 as SGHRS and CDR2 as YFSETQ. The CDR3 here is CASSAAGQGDSEQFF. CDR3 nucleotide sequence: TGCGCCAGCAGCGCAGCGGGACAGGGTGATAGTGAGCAGTTCTTC. Together with reference TRBV5-1 and TRBJ2-1, the CDR3 gives the full variable domain: KAGVTQTPRYLIKTRGQQVTLSCSPISGHRSVSWYQQTPGQGLQFLFEYFSETQRNKGNFPGRFSGRQFSNSRSEMNVSTLELGDSALYLCASSAAGQGDSEQFFGPGTRLTVL.

Note on this clonotype: Mismatch with germline at one junction end may stem from a read error. The chain joins TRBV2 to TRBJ2-3, with D possibly being TRBD2 (7 bases). The CDR3 covers 17 residues. From germline, CDR1 is SNHLY and CDR2 FYNNEI. The CDR3 protein is CASSSRGGIQDTGTQYF. CDR3 in DNA: TGTGCCAGCAGTTCAAGGGGGGGGATCCAGGACACAGGTACGCAGTATTTT.

This clonotype appeared a few times. The chain couples TRBV7-2 to TRBJ1-2, with D maybe TRBD1 (5 bases). The germline V and J ends were trimmed by 2 bases and 4 bases, with 8 bases remaining between them. The CDR3 covers 13 residues. The germline gives CDR1 SGHTA, CDR2 FQGNSA. The CDR3 here is CASSLITGYGYTF. CDR3 coding DNA: TGTGCCAGCAGCTTAATAACAGGCTATGGCTACACCTTC.

The chain joins TRBV15 to TRBJ2-1, with a weak D call TRBD1 (5 bases). Per the germline V gene, CDR1 is LNHNV and CDR2 is YYDKDF (reference sequence). The CDR3 totals 13 residues. The V end lost 5 bases, the J end lost 8 bases, and 13 bases lay between the germline ends. Here the CDR3 DNA reads TGTGCCACCAGCGGAAACAAGGGGCATGAGCAGTTCTTC. This translates into CATSGNKGHEQFF.

The chain links TRBV24-1 to TRBJ1-1; D unclear. Trimming stripped 0 bases from V and 4 bases from J, with 5 bases between. CDR1 and CDR2 from the germline V gene are KGHDR and SFDVKD. This CDR3 is 13 amino acids long. This CDR3 reads CATSDLRGTEAFF. CDR3 sequence (DNA): TGTGCCACCAGTGATTTGCGGGGCACTGAAGCTTTCTTT.

The chain joins TRBV7-2 to TRBJ2-1; D unclear. The germline V and J ends were trimmed by 1 base and 14 bases, with 15 bases remaining between them. Germline CDR1 reads SGHTA; CDR2 reads FQGNSA. The CDR3 has 13 amino acids. CDR3 sequence reads: CASSLGLYNDKFF. The CDR3 DNA reads as TGTGCCAGCAGCTTAGGTCTCTACAATGATAAGTTCTTC.

This clonotype turned up a few times. J is TRBJ1-4 and V is TRBV20-1, with 7 bases identical to TRBD1. Germline loops: CDR1 DFQATT, CDR2 SNEGSKA (reference sequence). CDR3 length: 14 residues. After removal of 6 bases from V and 0 bases from J, the junction contained 4 bases not matched to a gene. CDR3 sequence (DNA): TGCAGTGCGGGGGACAGCTCAACTAATGAAAAACTGTTTTTT. Translation gives CSAGDSSTNEKLFF.

This chain connects TRBV7-3 to TRBJ1-1; tentative D call: TRBD1 (5 bases). CDR1 is SGHTA, CDR2 FQGTGA, per germline. Trimming took off 5 bases at V and 3 bases at J, with 19 bases between the two ends. The CDR3 length is 16 residues. The CDR3 bases are TGTGCCAGCAGCCCAACCCCCTCAGGGAGGGACACTGAAGCTTTCTTT. Its protein product is CASSPTPSGRDTEAFF. Full variable domain (missing parts from reference TRBV7-3 and TRBJ1-1): GAGVSQTPSNKVTEKGKYVELRCDPISGHTALYWYRQSLGQGPEFLIYFQGTGAADDSGLPNDRFFAVRPEGSVSTLKIQRTERGDSAVYLCASSPTPSGRDTEAFFGQGTRLTVV.

This clonotype was counted at least ten times. V usage is TRBV12-3 or TRBV12-4 and J usage is TRBJ1-2; 8 nucleotides agree with TRBD1. CDR3 length equals 20 residues. Unmatched junction bases numbered 27, after V lost 4 bases and J lost 8 bases. The CDR3 DNA follows: TGTGCCAGCAGTTCGGAAATGTGGGTGACCAAGGACAGGGCACTTAGCGGCTACACCTTC. It specifies CASSSEMWVTKDRALSGYTF.

This clonotype was observed a handful of times. J is TRBJ2-5 and V is TRBV13; D may correspond to TRBD1 or TRBD2 (6 bases each). The CDR3 runs 14 residues. Trimming took off 5 bases at V and 5 bases at J, with 15 bases between the two ends. Germline V gene sequence: CDR1 PRHDT, CDR2 FYEKMQ (reference sequence). CDR3 bases: TGTGCCAGCAGCCCCGGGGGCCCCATCGAGACCCAGTACTTC. Protein product: CASSPGGPIETQYF. Together with reference TRBV13 and TRBJ2-5, the CDR3 gives the full variable domain: AAGVIQSPRHLIKEKRETATLKCYPIPRHDTVYWYQQGPGQDPQFLISFYEKMQSDKGSIPDRFSAQQFSDYHSELNMSSLELGDSALYFCASSPGGPIETQYFGPGTRLLVL.

The chain recombines TRBV27 with TRBJ1-5, with a tentative D call TRBD1 (5 bases). The CDR3 covers 15 residues. Germline loops: CDR1 MNHEY, CDR2 SMNVEV (reference sequence). V lost 2 bases, J lost 4 bases, and 12 bases lay in between. The CDR3 sequence is CASSLAGLGNQPQHF. CDR3 nucleotide sequence: TGTGCCAGCAGTTTAGCAGGGCTTGGAAATCAGCCCCAGCATTTT.

V gene TRBV5-1 combines with J gene TRBJ2-2; no definite D call. From germline, CDR1 is SGHRS and CDR2 YFSETQ. Trimming stripped 4 bases from V and 0 bases from J, with 10 bases between. CDR3 length: 15 amino acids. The CDR3 coding sequence is TGCGCCAGCAGCCGAGACACTGCGAACACCGGGGAGCTGTTTTTT. Translated, it gives CASSRDTANTGELFF.

The J gene is TRBJ2-1, the V gene TRBV3-1, with a tentative D call TRBD2 (7 bases). V was shortened by 0 bases and J by 9 bases, with 18 bases between the two germline ends. There are 16 residues in the CDR3. Germline V gene lookup returns CDR1 LGHDT and CDR2 YNNKEL (reference sequence). DNA of the CDR3: TGTGCCAGCAGCCAAGATGGGAGGGGGGGAGTTGTTGAGCAGTTCTTC. The encoded protein is CASSQDGRGGVVEQFF.

Of note for this clonotype: Compared with germline, one end of the junction differs, possibly owing to a read error. Here the CDR3 DNA reads TGTGCCGGCAGTGAGCCGAGGGACGAGCAGTACTTC. This sequence encodes CAGSEPRDEQYF. The chain joins TRBV6-2 or TRBV6-3 to TRBJ2-7, with a tentative D call TRBD2 (5 bases). Looked up from germline, CDR1 is MNHEY and CDR2 is SVGEGT. This CDR3 comprises 12 residues.

This clonotype was seen ten or more times. A read error may explain this, as a much larger clone is one base away. The chain is built from TRBV7-9 and TRBJ2-5; D remains unclear. The ends were cut back, 1 base at V and 11 bases at J, with 20 bases in the middle. CDR1 SEHNR and CDR2 FQNEAQ come from the germline V gene (reference sequence). The CDR3 covers 15 residues. The CDR3 coding sequence is TGTGCCAGCAGCTTAGGACACCCAACCCTCTATGAGCAGTACTTC. This sequence encodes CASSLGHPTLYEQYF.

J is TRBJ2-4 and V is TRBV7-2; D gene uncertain. The better agreement between TRBJ2-7 and the DNA end casts doubt on the J call. The length of the CDR3 is 13 residues. CDR1 is SGHTA and CDR2 is FQGNSA in the germline V gene. CDR3 protein: CASSHRPGHEQYF. Here the CDR3 DNA reads TGTGCCAGCAGTCACCGACCGGGCCACGAGCAGTACTTC.

The chain employs TRBV28 and TRBJ1-2; TRBD1 aligns across 8 bases. The V gene's germline CDR1 is MDHEN and CDR2 SYDVKM. Trimming removed 5 bases from V and 4 bases from J; junction bases left unmatched: 6. The CDR3 runs to 14 residues. The CDR3 loop is CASSDRGRGYGYTF. CDR3 DNA sequence: TGTGCCAGCAGTGACAGGGGTAGAGGCTATGGCTACACCTTC.

The chain couples TRBV20-1 to TRBJ1-1; TRBD1 agrees at 7 bases. The CDR3 has 14 amino acids. After removal of 5 bases from V and 0 bases from J, the junction contained 6 bases not matched to a gene. CDR1 DFQATT and CDR2 SNEGSKA come from the germline V gene (reference sequence). Here the CDR3 DNA reads TGCAGTGCTCTTCGCGGACAGGTGAACACTGAAGCTTTCTTT. Translating gives CSALRGQVNTEAFF.

This chain uses TRBV5-1 with TRBJ2-6; D uncertain. The CDR3 runs 17 residues. Germline V gene lookup returns CDR1 SGHRS and CDR2 YFSETQ. Trimming removed 0 bases from V and 0 bases from J, with 10 bases in between. The CDR3, as DNA: TGCGCCAGCAGCTTGGGGATACGTCGCTCTGGGGCCAACGTCCTGACTTTC. Its protein product is CASSLGIRRSGANVLTF.